These T cell receptor beta chains were read from a single sample in a study of patients and donors after allogeneic stem cell transplantation. TCRdb re-derived calls from the RT-PCR reads in MiXCR, one entry per CDR3 protein. Of tens of thousands of distinct CDR3 sequences listed, less than 30% were seen once; the top ten hold around a quarter. Sequencing was carried out using blood, either unsorted or a sorted T cell fraction (not recorded which). These receptor sequences come from a human donor who was either an allogeneic HSCT recipient or a stem cell or donor lymphocyte infusion donor (not recorded which). It is not recorded whose cells these are; they may come from a transplant donor. The CDR3 runs from the conserved cysteine through the conserved F or W. The order of the fields is clone size, J gene, V gene, D gene, CDR3 protein, CDR3 DNA. D genes are given only for firm matches. Only some rows state a clone size, as once, few, many or a class for expanded clones.

size: few
J: TRBJ2-5
V: TRBV20-1
D: -
CDR3: CSARNNLRETQYF
DNA: TGCAGTGCTAGAAACAACCTCCGGGAGACCCAGTACTTC

size: -
J: TRBJ2-3
V: TRBV5-1
D: -
CDR3: CASSLGTSTDTQYF
DNA: TGCGCCAGCAGCTTGGGGACTAGCACAGATACGCAGTATTTT

size: -
J: TRBJ2-1
V: TRBV20-1
D: TRBD2
CDR3: CSARDSSGGPNEQFF
DNA: TGCAGTGCTAGAGATTCTAGCGGGGGACCCAATGAGCAGTTCTTC

size: few
J: TRBJ1-1
V: TRBV3-1
D: -
CDR3: CASSRDSNTEAFF
DNA: TGTGCCAGCAGTCGCGACTCCAACACTGAAGCTTTCTTT

size: -
J: TRBJ1-2
V: TRBV5-1
D: -
CDR3: CASSQQGSDYGYTF
DNA: TGCGCCAGCAGCCAACAGGGATCCGACTATGGCTACACCTTC

size: -
J: TRBJ2-1
V: TRBV4-2
D: -
CDR3: CASSQEISSYNEQFF
DNA: TGTGCCAGCAGCCAAGAAATAAGCTCCTACAATGAGCAGTTCTTC

size: few
J: TRBJ1-1
V: TRBV6-2/TRBV6-3
D: -
CDR3: CASSSNRATDTEAFF
DNA: TGTGCCAGCAGTTCTAACAGGGCTACGGACACTGAAGCTTTCTTT

size: few
J: TRBJ2-1
V: TRBV3-1
D: TRBD2
CDR3: CASSQGGGDEQFF
DNA: TGTGCCAGCAGCCAAGGCGGGGGGGATGAGCAGTTCTTC

size: -
J: TRBJ1-1
V: TRBV6-5
D: TRBD1
CDR3: CASRYRGGWTEAFF
DNA: TGTGCCAGCAGATACAGGGGGGGCTGGACTGAAGCTTTCTTT

size: few
J: TRBJ2-1
V: TRBV7-2
D: -
CDR3: CASSLLGGSSYNEQFF
DNA: TGTGCCAGCAGCTTACTAGGAGGGAGCTCCTACAATGAGCAGTTCTTC

size: -
J: TRBJ1-2
V: TRBV29-1
D: TRBD1
CDR3: CSVPGQGNYGYTF
DNA: TGCAGCGTCCCGGGACAGGGAAACTATGGCTACACCTTC

size: few
J: TRBJ1-3
V: TRBV7-2
D: -
CDR3: CASSLVVRKSGNTIYF
DNA: TGTGCCAGCAGCTTAGTGGTCAGGAAGTCTGGAAACACCATATATTTT

size: -
J: TRBJ2-2
V: TRBV20-1
D: TRBD2
CDR3: CSAKDRLAGRNTGELFF
DNA: TGCAGTGCTAAAGATAGGCTAGCGGGAAGAAACACCGGGGAGCTGTTTTTT

size: -
J: TRBJ1-1
V: TRBV12-3/TRBV12-4
D: TRBD1
CDR3: CASIEQGKNTEAFF
DNA: TGTGCCAGCATAGAACAGGGGAAGAACACTGAAGCTTTCTTT

size: few
J: TRBJ1-1
V: TRBV5-1
D: -
CDR3: CASSFGLMNTEAFF
DNA: TGCGCCAGCAGCTTTGGCCTTATGAACACTGAAGCTTTCTTT

size: few
J: TRBJ1-5
V: TRBV7-9
D: -
CDR3: CASSFMVQPQHF
DNA: TGTGCCAGCAGCTTCATGGTTCAGCCCCAGCATTTT

size: -
J: TRBJ1-1
V: TRBV7-3
D: -
CDR3: CASSRGTNTEAFF
DNA: TGTGCCAGCAGCAGGGGGACGAACACTGAAGCTTTCTTT

size: -
J: TRBJ2-1
V: TRBV24-1
D: TRBD2
CDR3: CATSDPSGRSEQFF
DNA: TGTGCCACCAGTGATCCTAGCGGGAGAAGTGAGCAGTTCTTC

size: once
J: TRBJ2-5
V: TRBV24-1
D: TRBD1
CDR3: CATSDSVPVLTDRGTETQYF
DNA: TGTGCCACCAGTGATTCGGTACCCGTGTTAACGGACAGGGGTACAGAGACCCAGTACTTC

size: -
J: TRBJ2-1
V: TRBV10-3
D: -
CDR3: CAISKDSYNEQFF
DNA: TGTGCCATCAGTAAGGACAGCTACAATGAGCAGTTCTTC

size: few
J: TRBJ2-3
V: TRBV9
D: TRBD2
CDR3: CASSWTSGNTDTQYF
DNA: TGTGCCAGCAGCTGGACTAGCGGGAACACAGATACGCAGTATTTT

size: -
J: TRBJ2-1
V: TRBV29-1
D: TRBD2
CDR3: CSVEPGLAGGEGFYNEQFF
DNA: TGCAGCGTTGAGCCGGGACTAGCGGGAGGAGAGGGATTTTACAATGAGCAGTTCTTC

size: -
J: TRBJ2-5
V: TRBV24-1
D: TRBD2
CDR3: CATSESKLGGRQETQYF
DNA: TGTGCCACCAGTGAATCAAAGTTGGGGGGGAGGCAAGAGACCCAGTACTTC

size: -
J: TRBJ2-7
V: TRBV3-1
D: TRBD1
CDR3: CASSQGSTGPEQYF
DNA: TGTGCCAGCAGCCAAGGATCGACAGGGCCCGAGCAGTACTTC

size: -
J: TRBJ2-3
V: TRBV12-3/TRBV12-4
D: -
CDR3: CASTRAYTQYF
DNA: TGTGCCAGCACTCGAGCGTATACGCAGTATTTT

size: -
J: TRBJ2-3
V: TRBV11-3
D: -
CDR3: CASSLDLVAFTDTQYF
DNA: TGTGCCAGCAGCTTAGATTTAGTTGCGTTCACAGATACGCAGTATTTT

size: many
J: TRBJ1-2
V: TRBV25-1
D: -
CDR3: CASSGSARGRNYGYTF
DNA: TGTGCCAGCAGTGGTTCCGCCCGGGGGCGGAACTATGGCTACACCTTC

size: -
J: TRBJ1-5
V: TRBV20-1
D: TRBD1
CDR3: CSAVSRQGLNQPQHF
DNA: TGCAGTGCGGTATCTAGACAGGGGCTTAATCAGCCCCAGCATTTT

size: -
J: TRBJ2-2
V: TRBV20-1
D: -
CDR3: CSARDYAGRNTGELFF
DNA: TGCAGTGCTAGAGATTATGCCGGACGAAACACCGGGGAGCTGTTTTTT

size: few
J: TRBJ2-1
V: TRBV2
D: TRBD2
CDR3: CASSDLFLAGGRYNEQFF
DNA: TGTGCCAGCAGTGACCTCTTCCTAGCGGGGGGAAGATACAATGAGCAGTTCTTC

size: few
J: TRBJ2-7
V: TRBV5-1
D: TRBD1
CDR3: CASSFGLDRDFEQYF
DNA: TGCGCCAGCAGCTTCGGTTTGGACAGGGACTTCGAGCAGTACTTC

size: many
J: TRBJ1-2
V: TRBV5-1
D: -
CDR3: CASSPQMAPGHGYTF
DNA: TGCGCCAGCAGCCCACAGATGGCCCCTGGGCATGGCTACACCTTC

size: few
J: TRBJ1-2
V: TRBV7-2
D: -
CDR3: CASSLGREVFYGYTF
DNA: TGTGCCAGCAGCTTAGGCAGGGAGGTATTCTATGGCTACACCTTC

size: -
J: TRBJ1-2
V: TRBV12-3/TRBV12-4
D: -
CDR3: CASSFAGVNYGYTF
DNA: TGTGCCAGCAGTTTCGCAGGGGTTAACTATGGCTACACCTTC

size: -
J: TRBJ2-5
V: TRBV2
D: -
CDR3: CASSYQETQYF
DNA: TGTGCCAGCTCGTACCAAGAGACCCAGTACTTC

size: few
J: TRBJ2-1
V: TRBV15
D: -
CDR3: CATGGREDLRGNEQFF
DNA: TGTGCCACCGGGGGGCGGGAAGACCTCCGGGGCAATGAGCAGTTCTTC

size: few
J: TRBJ2-3
V: TRBV20-1
D: TRBD2
CDR3: CSARALAGVPSTDTQYF
DNA: TGCAGTGCTAGAGCGTTAGCGGGGGTTCCTAGCACAGATACGCAGTATTTT

size: -
J: TRBJ1-1
V: TRBV20-1
D: -
CDR3: CSADLQGISTEAFF
DNA: TGCAGTGCAGACTTACAGGGAATAAGCACTGAAGCTTTCTTT

size: -
J: TRBJ2-7
V: TRBV20-1
D: -
CDR3: CSARDTVYGEQYF
DNA: TGCAGTGCTAGAGATACGGTCTACGGCGAGCAGTACTTC

size: many
J: TRBJ2-1
V: TRBV7-9
D: TRBD2
CDR3: CASSPISGGPYNEQFF
DNA: TGTGCCAGCAGCCCGATTAGCGGGGGGCCTTACAATGAGCAGTTCTTC

size: -
J: TRBJ2-5
V: TRBV10-3
D: -
CDR3: CATTDRRQTQYF
DNA: TGTGCCACCACCGACAGAAGACAGACCCAGTACTTC

size: -
J: TRBJ1-1
V: TRBV5-8
D: -
CDR3: CASILGWMTEAFF
DNA: TGTGCCAGCATTTTAGGTTGGATGACTGAAGCTTTCTTT

size: -
J: TRBJ2-3
V: TRBV7-6
D: TRBD2
CDR3: CASSLRPTAGGPADTQYF
DNA: TGTGCCAGCAGCTTAAGACCTACGGCGGGAGGGCCGGCAGATACGCAGTATTTT

size: -
J: TRBJ1-1
V: TRBV6-1
D: TRBD1
CDR3: CASSPSRFTGVAEAFF
DNA: TGTGCCAGCAGCCCCTCGCGATTTACAGGGGTGGCTGAAGCTTTCTTT

size: few
J: TRBJ2-1
V: TRBV19
D: -
CDR3: CASRLVGRDEQFF
DNA: TGTGCCAGTAGGCTTGTCGGGCGCGATGAGCAGTTCTTC

size: -
J: TRBJ2-5
V: TRBV12-3/TRBV12-4
D: -
CDR3: CASSPPGFQETQYF
DNA: TGTGCCAGCAGTCCCCCAGGGTTCCAAGAGACCCAGTACTTC

size: -
J: TRBJ2-5
V: TRBV19
D: TRBD2
CDR3: CASSIDDGGAQYF
DNA: TGTGCCAGTAGTATCGACGATGGGGGGGCCCAGTACTTC

size: once
J: TRBJ2-3
V: TRBV4-1
D: -
CDR3: CASSQGVEMARASTDTQYF
DNA: TGCGCCAGCAGCCAAGGGGTGGAGATGGCTCGCGCAAGCACAGATACGCAGTATTTT